Following are 10 T cell receptor beta chains from one sample sequenced in a study of T cell clonality in common variable immunodeficiency. Data came from immunoSEQ multiplex PCR; TCRdb stores just in-frame clones and leaves some out. This sample has around 39,000 clones, each found more than once. Specimen: peripheral blood mononuclear cells. The receptors derive from a person aged 18-70 years in good health.

In this sample, this clone turned up many times. The CDR3 end is not reached by the read, which stops 3 residues before it; the germline J gene fills it in. The chain carries TRBV7-8 and TRBJ2-2, with a tentative D call TRBD2 (6 bases). Germline V gene lookup returns CDR1 SGHVS and CDR2 FQNEAQ. The ends were cut back, 4 bases at V and 6 bases at J, with 9 bases in the middle. The CDR3 has 13 amino acids. The CDR3 here is CASSSGLSGELFF. CDR3 bases read: TGTGCCAGCAGCTCCGGACTATCCGGGGAG.

At least ten counts were recorded for this clone. The read terminates 3 residues before the CDR3 end, so the remaining end is supplied by the germline J gene. The chain is built from TRBV7-2 and TRBJ1-2, with TRBD1 matching over 9 bases. Germline CDR1 is SGHTA and CDR2 is FQGNSA. The CDR3 is 14 residues long. CDR3 bases read: TGTGCCAGCAGCTTTTGGGACAGGGCGGAGGGC. Its translation: CASSFWDRAEG. The full CDR3 protein reads CASSFWDRAEGYTF.

Remarks on this clone: Sequencing ends 3 residues short of the CDR3 end; the germline J gene provides the rest. The chain carries TRBV20-1 and TRBJ2-7, with D perhaps TRBD2 (6 bases). The germline V gene encodes CDR1 DFQATT and CDR2 SNEGSKA (reference sequence). Trimming pared 0 bases from V and 3 bases from J, leaving 15 bases between. The CDR3 extends over 15 amino acids. The sequenced part of the CDR3 DNA is TGCAGTGCTAGAGACCCAGCGGGCCTCGTCTACGAG. Its translation is CSARDPAGLVYE. The complete CDR3 sequence is CSARDPAGLVYEQYF.

The sample holds many counts of this clone. Sequencing ends 3 residues short of the CDR3 end; the germline J gene provides the rest. This chain uses TRBV30 with TRBJ1-2; 7 nucleotides agree with TRBD1. The CDR3 extends over 13 amino acids. Germline V gene lookup returns CDR1 GTSNPN and CDR2 SVGIG (reference sequence). The part of the CDR3 DNA that was read is TGTGCCTGGTTCGGACAGGCCACAGGGGGC. Translated, it gives CAWFGQATGG. In full, the CDR3 is CAWFGQATGGYTF.

In its sample, this clone was seen many times. Coverage ceases 3 residues before the CDR3 finishes, and the germline J gene fills in the end. V and J are TRBV6-2 or TRBV6-3 and TRBJ2-6, with no clear D. The CDR3 is 13 residues long. Germline V gives CDR1 MNHEY, CDR2 SVGEGT. Trimming stripped 7 bases from V and 1 base from J, with 5 bases between. CDR3 amino acids: CASIQSGANVLTF. CDR3 DNA, as far as it was read: TGTGCCAGCATCCAGTCTGGGGCCAACGTC.

This clone was picked up many times. The CDR3 end falls 3 residues outside the read, so it is completed with the germline J gene. The J gene is TRBJ1-2, the V gene TRBV30, with TRBD1 as a possible D gene (6 bases). V shed 2 bases and J shed 5 bases, with 18 bases lying between them. The germline V gene encodes CDR1 GTSNPN and CDR2 SVGIG (reference sequence). The CDR3 totals 15 residues. CDR3 DNA (partial): TGTGCCTGGAGTCCCCAGGGGACCCCACCTTATGGC. Encoded protein: CAWSPQGTPPYG. The full-length CDR3 reads as CAWSPQGTPPYGYTF.

This clone was picked up many times. The CDR3 is cut off 3 residues early in the read; its end comes from the germline J gene. V is TRBV6-2 or TRBV6-3 and J is TRBJ2-7, with TRBD2 matching over 9 bases. Germline loops: CDR1 MNHEY, CDR2 SVGEGT. The junction had 11 bases not matched to a gene; V was cut back by 4 bases and J by 4 bases. The CDR3 totals 16 residues. Here the CDR3 reads CASSSRRLAVPYEQYF. CDR3 bases read: TGTGCCAGCAGTTCCAGAAGACTAGCGGTCCCTTACGAG.

This clone was detected a few times. The DNA read from the CDR3 is TGTGCCAGTAGTATTTCCGGGACAGGGGCAATCTATGGC. Protein product: CASSISGTGAIYG. The whole CDR3 region reads CASSISGTGAIYGYTF. The J gene is TRBJ1-2, the V gene TRBV19; 10 bases map to TRBD1. Read coverage stops 3 residues before the CDR3 terminus; the germline J gene supplies the remainder. The CDR3 is made up of 16 amino acids. J lost 4 bases, V lost 3 bases, and 8 bases had no gene match. The germline V gene has CDR1 LNHDA and CDR2 SQIVND (reference sequence).

This clone was found many times. The CDR3 goes on 3 residues after the read ends, and that part is filled in from the germline J gene. This chain connects TRBV7-9 to TRBJ2-1; D is ambiguous. CDR3 length equals 15 residues. V was clipped by 8 bases and J by 6 bases, with 20 bases between them. Per germline, CDR1 SEHNR and CDR2 FQNEAQ (reference sequence). The CDR3 sequence: CASSPHAEERNEQFF. Partial CDR3 DNA: TGTGCCAGCTCACCCCATGCCGAAGAGCGCAATGAG.

This clone appeared many times. The read falls 3 residues short of the CDR3 end, and the missing part is taken from the germline J gene. This chain connects TRBV2 to TRBJ2-1; TRBD2 matches 11 bases. There are 15 residues in the CDR3. V shed 3 bases and J 5 bases; nucleotides not matched to a gene: 3. Germline lookup yields CDR1 SNHLY and CDR2 FYNNEI. The CDR3 here is CASSDFSGGDNEQFF. The covered CDR3 bases are TGTGCCAGCAGTGATTTTAGCGGGGGGGACAATGAG.